This T cell receptor (beta chain) was profiled in a study of beta chain features in type 1 diabetes. On the study more broadly: Sorted cells examined across all samples numbered 107,917,701. Study-level findings and limits: Type 1 diabetes patients had VDJ junctions that carried fewer insertions and more deletions. When Type 1 diabetes patients were examined, their TCRB CDR3s proved moderately but significantly shorter in all four CD4+ subsets.

The authors sorted CD4+ naive, central memory, regulatory and stem cell-like memory cells via CD45RO/CCR7/CD25/CD127/CD95/CD27. This clone was seen only a few times. What it binds is not known. Expressed TCRB transcripts were sequenced, since all the RNA that had been isolated was reverse transcribed. Using immunoSEQ multiplex PCR, the repertoire was profiled, and TCRdb retains in-frame clones only, with some absent. Of approximately 170,000 clones listed, approximately 7.8% were seen once; the top ten hold around 0.94%. The CDR3 is 16 residues long. In germline, CDR1 is SGHRS, CDR2 YFSETQ. The germline V and J ends were trimmed by 1 base and 4 bases, with 17 bases remaining between them.

The sequenced sample consisted of central memory CD4+ T cells from blood. The sequence was collected from a woman aged 40 to 50 with type 1 diabetes. This chain joins TRBV5-1 and TRBJ2-5; maybe TRBD2 (5 bases). CDR3 DNA sequence: TGCGCCAGCAGCTTGTCATCCCCTGTAGGAGGAGAGACCCAGTACTTC. Protein product: CASSLSSPVGGETQYF.